This T cell receptor (beta chain) is drawn from a study of response to subunit inactivated influenza vaccine. A note on this clonotype: Its antigen is unidentified.

Study-wide results and limits: There was a suggestion from the authors that each seasonal influenza vaccination recruits few new T cells.

The V and J ends lost 3 bases and 5 bases respectively, with 14 bases between them. Germline CDR1 and CDR2: SGDLS and YYNGEE. This CDR3 is 15 amino acids long. A single record per CDR3 protein comes from TCRdb applying MiXCR to the RT-PCR reads. The data hold about 500,000 distinct CDR3 sequences, with 16% observed a single time. The sequence derives from a man between 50 and 75 years old who received an inactivated influenza vaccine. This chain joins TRBV9 and TRBJ1-4; TRBD1 might be the D (6 bases). The specimen comprised CD4+ T cells sorted from PBMCs, sampled less than 30 months after vaccination. The CDR3 DNA follows: TGTGCCAGCAGCGGATCGGGACAAAAAAATGAAAAACTGTTTTTT. Amino acid sequence: CASSGSGQKNEKLFF.